The sequence of this T cell receptor beta chain was determined in a study of T-cell reconstitution after alpha-beta-depleted transplantation in children. General observations from the study: Several patients had high TCRbeta diversity at day 60; it came from surviving recipient T cells and thymic progenitors. Two months or so post-transplant, alpha-beta T cells reportedly derived from several hundred expanded graft clones. The authors attributed T-cell counts and diversity one year after transplant mostly to newly produced T cells.

CDR3 length: 15 amino acids. V was cut by 3 bases and J by 6 bases, with 17 bases left in between. The V gene's germline CDR1 is DFQATT and CDR2 SNEGSKA (reference sequence). There are a few counts of this clonotype. Antigen specificity is unknown. Construction of the TCRbeta library involved unique molecular identifiers. TCRdb re-derived calls from the PCR reads in MiXCR, one entry per CDR3 protein. The data contain a few hundred thousand distinct CDR3 sequences, 13% of them singletons. J is TRBJ2-2 and V is TRBV20-1; TRBD2 might be the D (6 bases). This sequence originates from a male patient aged 10 to 17 who had a stem cell transplant for acute myeloid leukemia, so the T cells may come from the graft donor. The sequencing here drew on PBMCs, mostly from graft donor cells, taken 360 days after TCRalphabeta/CD19-depleted stem cell transplant. DNA for the CDR3: TGCAGTGCTAGCCGAACGGGAGTTTTGGCCGGGGAGCTGTTTTTT. This encodes CSASRTGVLAGELFF.